This is a list of T cell receptor beta chains from one sample in a study of CD8 T cells in ankylosing spondylitis. TCRdb processed the 5' RACE reads anew with MiXCR; each CDR3 protein has one entry. The profile shows about 69,000 distinct CDR3 sequences, about 5.2% of them singletons. Sequencing used blood, either unsorted or a sorted T cell fraction (not recorded which). The source of these receptors is a male donor with ankylosing spondylitis or in good health (not recorded which). Both conserved end residues are part of each CDR3. The D gene is left open where the match is weak. Some rows have no size entry. The others give once, few or many, or a class for an expanded clone.

>TRBJ1-1|many|TRBV2|TRBD1
CASRSSQGGNTEAFF
TGTGCCAGCAGATCCTCCCAGGGGGGAAACACTGAAGCTTTCTTT
>TRBJ1-1|many|TRBV20-1|TRBD1
CSARHRGQLNTEAFF
TGCAGTGCTAGACACCGGGGACAGCTGAACACTGAAGCTTTCTTT
>TRBJ1-6|many|TRBV2|NA
CASSDGETRNSPLHF
TGTGCCAGCAGTGATGGGGAGACGCGAAATTCACCCCTCCACTTT
>TRBJ1-2|many|TRBV12-3/TRBV12-4|NA
CASSLQLASGGYTF
TGTGCCAGCAGTTTACAGTTGGCTAGCGGTGGCTACACCTTC
>TRBJ1-5|many|TRBV20-1|NA
CSATRTGNQPQHF
TGCAGTGCTACTCGGACAGGCAATCAGCCCCAGCATTTT
>TRBJ2-5|NA|TRBV28|NA
CASRSPSGTGLRATQYF
TGTGCTAGCAGGTCCCCTTCCGGGACGGGTCTGCGTGCGACCCAGTACTTC
>TRBJ1-6|many|TRBV5-1|NA
CASSAGNNGNSPLHF
TGCGCCAGCAGCGCAGGGAATAATGGGAATTCACCCCTCCACTTT
>TRBJ2-3|many|TRBV7-6|NA
CASSLTRQTTDTQYF
TGTGCCAGCAGCTTAACGCGGCAGACCACAGATACGCAGTATTTT
>TRBJ1-6|many|TRBV12-3/TRBV12-4|NA
CASSRTQTSPLHF
TGTGCCAGCAGCCGAACCCAGACTTCACCCCTCCACTTT
>TRBJ1-3|NA|TRBV7-2|NA
CASSLDVGASGNTIYF
TGTGCCAGCAGCTTAGACGTAGGGGCCTCTGGAAACACCATATATTTT
>TRBJ1-6|many|TRBV7-2|TRBD1
CASSSLGQGNSPLHF
TGTGCCAGCAGCTCATTGGGACAGGGTAATTCACCCCTCCACTTT
>TRBJ1-1|many|TRBV6-2/TRBV6-3|NA
CASSYSIQENTEAFF
TGTGCCAGCAGTTACTCGATCCAGGAGAACACTGAAGCTTTCTTT
>TRBJ2-7|many|TRBV3-1|NA
CASSLPGHPYEQYF
TGTGCCAGCAGCCTACCAGGACACCCCTACGAGCAGTACTTC
>TRBJ2-7|many|TRBV6-1|NA
CASSVKGSAYEQYF
TGTGCCAGCAGTGTTAAAGGGTCGGCCTACGAGCAGTACTTC
>TRBJ1-1|many|TRBV12-3/TRBV12-4|NA
CASSPDSMNTEAFF
TGTGCCAGCAGTCCTGACAGCATGAACACTGAAGCTTTCTTT
>TRBJ1-2|many|TRBV20-1|TRBD1
CSARQGQLGYGYTF
TGCAGTGCTAGACAGGGACAGCTCGGGTATGGCTACACCTTC
>TRBJ2-1|many|TRBV6-2/TRBV6-3|TRBD1
CASSYVRGPGNEQFF
TGTGCCAGCAGTTACGTCAGGGGGCCGGGGAATGAGCAGTTCTTC
>TRBJ1-6|many|TRBV6-1|TRBD1
CASSEERTGYSPLHF
TGTGCCAGCAGTGAAGAACGGACAGGTTATTCACCCCTCCACTTT
>TRBJ2-3|many|TRBV2|TRBD2
CASSPSGGDTQYF
TGTGCCAGCAGCCCTAGCGGGGGGGATACGCAGTATTTT
>TRBJ1-4|many|TRBV18|TRBD1
CASSPGTGVEKLFF
TGTGCCAGCTCACCTGGGACAGGGGTCGAAAAACTGTTTTTT
>TRBJ2-7|many|TRBV20-1|NA
CSARTTSYEQYF
TGCAGTGCTAGGACTACCTCCTACGAGCAGTACTTC
>TRBJ2-7|many|TRBV10-3|TRBD2
CAIRGNGAGDSEEQYF
TGTGCCATCAGGGGGAATGGAGCGGGGGACTCTGAGGAGCAGTACTTC
>TRBJ2-3|many|TRBV5-1|TRBD1
CASSDRAHTDTQYF
TGCGCCAGCAGCGACAGGGCCCACACAGATACGCAGTATTTT
>TRBJ2-5|many|TRBV20-1|NA
CSARGWETQYF
TGCAGTGCTAGAGGGTGGGAGACCCAGTACTTC
>TRBJ1-1|many|TRBV20-1|NA
CSARAGSEAFF
TGCAGTGCTAGGGCGGGTTCTGAAGCTTTCTTT
>TRBJ2-7|many|TRBV28|TRBD1
CASRLGGIYEQYF
TGTGCCAGCAGGCTAGGGGGCATTTACGAGCAGTACTTC
>TRBJ1-2|many|TRBV3-1|NA
CASSRDFGYGYTF
TGTGCCAGCAGCCGGGACTTCGGCTATGGCTACACCTTC
>TRBJ1-1|many|TRBV18|NA
CASSPPGPAYNTEAFF
TGTGCCAGCTCACCTCCGGGTCCCGCCTACAACACTGAAGCTTTCTTT
>TRBJ1-1|many|TRBV10-3|NA
CAISESLGGGDTEAFF
TGTGCCATCAGTGAATCTCTCGGCGGCGGGGACACTGAAGCTTTCTTT
>TRBJ1-1|many|TRBV18|NA
CASSPGMNTEAFF
TGTGCCAGCTCGCCGGGGATGAACACTGAAGCTTTCTTT
>TRBJ1-5|many|TRBV28|NA
CATAKQGGFQPQHF
TGTGCCACTGCGAAACAGGGCGGATTTCAGCCCCAGCATTTT
>TRBJ2-3|NA|TRBV5-1|NA
CASSSAKTFGSTDTQYF
TGCGCCAGCAGCTCGGCCAAGACCTTCGGTAGCACAGATACGCAGTATTTT
>TRBJ2-5|many|TRBV4-2|TRBD1
CASSQRETGQQETQYF
TGTGCCAGCAGCCAGAGGGAGACGGGACAGCAAGAGACCCAGTACTTC
>TRBJ1-1|many|TRBV10-2|NA
CASMRANTEAFF
TGCGCCAGCATGCGAGCGAACACTGAAGCTTTCTTT
>TRBJ2-2|many|TRBV19|NA
CASSIADTGELFF
TGTGCCAGTAGTATAGCGGACACCGGGGAGCTGTTTTTT
>TRBJ2-2|many|TRBV5-1|TRBD1
CASSLGGTVDGELFF
TGCGCCAGCAGCTTGGGTGGGACAGTTGACGGGGAGCTGTTTTTT
>TRBJ2-1|many|TRBV7-9|NA
CASSLEAKNEQFF
TGTGCCAGCAGCTTAGAAGCCAAGAATGAGCAGTTCTTC
>TRBJ1-2|few|TRBV7-2|TRBD1
CASLPGQGFYGYTF
TGTGCCAGCCTTCCGGGACAGGGATTCTATGGCTACACCTTC
>TRBJ2-1|many|TRBV20-1|TRBD1
CSAPGTGIYNEQFF
TGCAGTGCTCCCGGGACAGGCATTTACAATGAGCAGTTCTTC
>TRBJ1-5|many|TRBV10-2|NA
CASSDQGYSNQPQHF
TGCGCCAGCAGTGACCAAGGTTATAGCAATCAGCCCCAGCATTTT
>TRBJ1-2|many|TRBV29-1|NA
CSVPPRSGDNYGYTF
TGCAGCGTTCCCCCCCGGTCCGGTGACAACTATGGCTACACCTTC
>TRBJ1-1|many|TRBV29-1|TRBD1
CSVGTGGSTEAFF
TGCAGCGTTGGTACAGGGGGTAGCACTGAAGCTTTCTTT
>TRBJ2-1|many|TRBV24-1|NA
CATSDIDREEGEQFF
TGTGCCACCAGTGATATCGACAGGGAGGAGGGTGAGCAGTTCTTC
>TRBJ2-2|many|TRBV29-1|NA
CSVIGLNTGELFF
TGCAGCGTAATCGGATTGAACACCGGGGAGCTGTTTTTT
>TRBJ2-1|many|TRBV28|NA
CASSPYNEQFF
TGTGCCAGCAGTCCGTACAATGAGCAGTTCTTC
>TRBJ2-1|many|TRBV12-3/TRBV12-4|NA
CASSLGDIYNEQFF
TGTGCCAGCAGTTTGGGGGATATTTACAATGAGCAGTTCTTC
>TRBJ1-1|many|TRBV15|NA
CATSRDYRLAFF
TGTGCCACCAGCAGAGATTACAGGTTAGCTTTCTTT
>TRBJ2-5|few|TRBV29-1|TRBD2
CSHGGMLETQYF
TGCAGCCACGGGGGGATGTTAGAGACCCAGTACTTC
>TRBJ2-5|many|TRBV12-3/TRBV12-4|TRBD2
CASNRGGQETQYF
TGTGCCAGCAACCGCGGGGGCCAAGAGACCCAGTACTTC
>TRBJ1-2|few|TRBV7-2|NA
CASSLGPDYGYTF
TGTGCCAGCAGCTTAGGTCCAGACTATGGCTACACCTTC
>TRBJ2-4|many|TRBV7-9|TRBD1
CASSSGRQGEGKNIQYF
TGTGCCAGCAGCTCCGGACGACAGGGGGAAGGCAAAAACATTCAGTACTTC
>TRBJ2-6|many|TRBV5-1|NA
CASSLETSGANVLTF
TGCGCCAGCAGCTTGGAGACCTCTGGGGCCAACGTCCTGACTTTC
>TRBJ1-2|many|TRBV5-1|NA
CASSWDVSVRGYTF
TGCGCCAGCAGCTGGGACGTCTCGGTAAGGGGCTACACCTTC
>TRBJ2-7|many|TRBV4-1|NA
CASSLQDAREQYF
TGCGCCAGCAGCCTTCAGGACGCCAGGGAGCAGTACTTC